This TCR beta chain was found in a study of response to subunit inactivated influenza vaccine. General study findings and limits: New T cells are recruited in small numbers by each seasonal influenza vaccination, according to the authors' suggestion.

This clonotype was seen repeatedly, ten times or more. Its antigen is undetermined. Each CDR3 protein is one row after TCRdb ran MiXCR on the RT-PCR reads. The data show roughly 570,000 distinct CDR3 sequences, with around 13% seen just once and roughly 13% held by the top ten. V was pared by 7 bases and J by 1 base, with 20 bases between. The CDR3 sequence is 17 residues long. The source of this sequence is a man aged 45 to 65 who received an inactivated influenza vaccine. The sequenced sample was PBMCs from blood, obtained roughly 48 days after vaccination. V is TRBV12-3 or TRBV12-4 and J is TRBJ2-1; D is perhaps TRBD1 or TRBD2 (7 bases each). The CDR3 nucleotides read TGTGCCAGCACTTCAGGGGGGGGCGAGGGGTCCTACAATGAGCAGTTCTTC. This codes for CASTSGGGEGSYNEQFF.